This T cell receptor (beta chain) stems from a study of neoadjuvant anti-PD-1 for oral cavity cancer. Study background: Most patients had three to four biweekly doses of 3 mg/kg nivolumab before resection.

A word on this clone: No antigen is known for it.

The CDR3 contains 18 residues. V was pared by 5 bases and J by 4 bases, with 13 bases of the junction left unmatched. Looked up from germline, CDR1 is PRHDT and CDR2 is FYEKMQ (reference sequence). These newly diagnosed stage II-IVA oral cavity squamous cell carcinoma patients had no prior systemic or radiation treatment. Sequenced by immunoSEQ multiplex PCR; TCRdb stores in-frame clones only, minus some. In the table there are some 66,000 clones, about 86% of which are singletons. The study's findings and limits: Each response group had just a few patients in TCR analyses.

This receptor was identified in a person aged 40 to 85 with oral cavity squamous cell carcinoma. The gene calls are TRBV13 and TRBJ2-5; TRBD2 matches at 13 bases. The sample in question was PBMCs, obtained before nivolumab (anti-PD-1) treatment. CDR3 sequence reads: CASSGGLAGTLRGETQYF. The CDR3 DNA is TGTGCCAGCAGCGGGGGACTAGCGGGAACGTTGAGAGGAGAGACCCAGTACTTC. Looking up the rest from reference TRBV13 and TRBJ2-5 gives the full variable domain: AAGVIQSPRHLIKEKRETATLKCYPIPRHDTVYWYQQGPGQDPQFLISFYEKMQSDKGSIPDRFSAQQFSDYHSELNMSSLELGDSALYFCASSGGLAGTLRGETQYFGPGTRLLVL.